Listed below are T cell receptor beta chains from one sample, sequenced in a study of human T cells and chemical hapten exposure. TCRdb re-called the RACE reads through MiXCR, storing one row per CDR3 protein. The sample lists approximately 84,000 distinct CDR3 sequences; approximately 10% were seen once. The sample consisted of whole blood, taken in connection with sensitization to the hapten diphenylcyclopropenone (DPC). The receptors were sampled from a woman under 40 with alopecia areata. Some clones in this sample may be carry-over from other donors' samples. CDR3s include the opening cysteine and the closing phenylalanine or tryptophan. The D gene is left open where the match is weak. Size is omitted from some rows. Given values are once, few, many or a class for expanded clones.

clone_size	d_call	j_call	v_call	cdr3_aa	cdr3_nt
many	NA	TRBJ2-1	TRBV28	CASKGKSSYNEQFF	TGTGCCAGCAAGGGCAAGAGCTCCTACAATGAGCAGTTCTTC
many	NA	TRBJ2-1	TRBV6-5	CASRSPGLYNEQFF	TGTGCCAGCAGGAGCCCGGGCCTATACAATGAGCAGTTCTTC
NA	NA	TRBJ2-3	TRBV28	CVSSPPGASTDTQYF	TGTGTCAGCAGTCCCCCGGGGGCCAGCACAGATACGCAGTATTTT
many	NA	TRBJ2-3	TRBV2	CASSRGTRTDTQYF	TGTGCCAGCAGCCGGGGGACACGCACAGATACGCAGTATTTT
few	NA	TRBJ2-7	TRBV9	CASSLRGEPGPYEQYF	TGTGCCAGCAGCCTACGAGGGGAGCCTGGGCCCTACGAGCAGTACTTC
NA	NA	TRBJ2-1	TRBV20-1	CSAAPYSTTVDEQFF	TGCAGTGCTGCACCTTACTCCACAACCGTCGATGAGCAGTTCTTC
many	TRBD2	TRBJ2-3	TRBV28	CASSRGRGGPGTDTQYF	TGTGCCAGCAGTCGCGGACGGGGGGGCCCCGGCACAGATACGCAGTATTTT
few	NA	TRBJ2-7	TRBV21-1	CASSKSRGREQYF	TGTGCCAGCAGCAAATCGAGGGGACGCGAGCAGTACTTC
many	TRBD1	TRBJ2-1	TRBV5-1	CASSLGDREHEQFF	TGCGCCAGCAGCTTGGGGGACAGGGAACATGAGCAGTTCTTC
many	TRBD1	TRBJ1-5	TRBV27	CASSFGQGNQPQHF	TGTGCCAGCAGTTTTGGACAGGGCAATCAGCCCCAGCATTTT
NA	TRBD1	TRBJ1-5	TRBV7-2	CASSGTGTGGQPQHF	TGTGCCAGCAGCGGGACCGGGACAGGAGGTCAGCCCCAGCATTTT
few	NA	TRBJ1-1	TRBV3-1	CASSQGVVARLNTEAFF	TGTGCCAGCAGCCAAGGTGTGGTGGCCAGGCTGAACACTGAAGCTTTCTTT
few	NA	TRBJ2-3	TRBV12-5	CASSPALLGTDTQYF	TGTGCTAGTAGTCCGGCCCTATTAGGCACAGATACGCAGTATTTT
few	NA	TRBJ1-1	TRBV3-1	CASSQEALNTEAFF	TGTGCCAGCAGCCAAGAGGCCTTGAACACTGAAGCTTTCTTT
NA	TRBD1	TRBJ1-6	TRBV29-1	CSVLTGVDNSPLHF	TGCAGCGTACTTACAGGGGTAGATAATTCACCCCTCCACTTT
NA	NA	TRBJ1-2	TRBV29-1	CSVPALGLYGYTF	TGCAGCGTGCCAGCCCTGGGCCTCTATGGCTACACCTTC